This is a list of T cell receptor beta chains from one sample in a study of identical twins. TCRdb reprocessed the 5' RACE reads with MiXCR, giving one entry per CDR3 protein. The sample shows fewer than 650,000 distinct CDR3 sequences, 7.5% to 10% of them seen only once. This sample was shared with a second study, whose subject was yellow fever vaccine responses in identical twins.

The specimen was PBMCs. The receptors stem from a woman aged 18-29 years in good health. Both conserved end residues are part of each CDR3. A D gene is named only where the DNA matches it firmly. Rows give clone size only sometimes, using once, few, many, or a class for an expanded clone.

.,.,TRBJ2-5,TRBV4-3,TGCGCCAGCAGCCGCGATTGGGGCGAGACCCAGTACTTC,CASSRDWGETQYF
TRBD2,.,TRBJ2-7,TRBV5-1,TGCGCCAGCAGCGAAGAGGGACTAGCGGGAGCCTACGAGCAGTACTTC,CASSEEGLAGAYEQYF
.,few,TRBJ2-2,TRBV27,TGTGCCAGCATACCCAGCAGGGCGGCCGGGGAGCTGTTTTTT,CASIPSRAAGELFF
.,.,TRBJ2-1,TRBV12-3/TRBV12-4,TGTGCCAGCATTTCGGGGCTAGACTCCTACAATGAGCAGTTCTTC,CASISGLDSYNEQFF
TRBD1,few,TRBJ2-1,TRBV5-1,TGCGCCAGCAGCTTGGGACAGGGGGTGTCCAATGAGCAGTTCTTC,CASSLGQGVSNEQFF
.,many,TRBJ2-7,TRBV5-1,TGCGCCAGCAGCCCGGAGGTCGGCGTTACCTACGAGCAGTACTTC,CASSPEVGVTYEQYF
TRBD2,many,TRBJ2-1,TRBV3-1,TGTGCCAGCAGCCAAGGAGCGGGGGGGCGGAATGAGCAGTTCTTC,CASSQGAGGRNEQFF
TRBD1,.,TRBJ2-7,TRBV20-1,TGCAGTGCTCATCACAGACAGGGAACTACCTACGAGCAGTACTTC,CSAHHRQGTTYEQYF
.,few,TRBJ2-6,TRBV29-1,TGCAGCGCCATCGGCTCTGGGGCCAACGTCCTGACTTTC,CSAIGSGANVLTF
.,many,TRBJ2-7,TRBV15,TGTGCCACCAGCAGAGGTGGGGGGATCTACGAGCAGTACTTC,CATSRGGGIYEQYF
TRBD2,.,TRBJ2-7,TRBV4-1,TGCGCCAGCAGCCAAGGGGGACTAGCGAACTACGAGCAGTACTTC,CASSQGGLANYEQYF
TRBD2,once,TRBJ2-2,TRBV11-1,TGTGCCAGCAGCCCAATACTAGCGGGGGGGCCGAGCACCGGGGAGCTGTTTTTT,CASSPILAGGPSTGELFF
.,many,TRBJ2-7,TRBV29-1,TGCAGCATCTTAGGGGGTCGAGCCTACGAGCAGTACTTC,CSILGGRAYEQYF
.,many,TRBJ2-1,TRBV29-1,TGCAGCGTTGGATCAGGGTATGAGCAGTTCTTC,CSVGSGYEQFF
.,few,TRBJ1-2,TRBV14,TGTGCCAGCAGCCAATTGGCTAACTATGGCTACACCTTC,CASSQLANYGYTF
.,.,TRBJ2-3,TRBV15,TGTGCCACCAGCAGAGGGCGGGTAGGAGATACGCAGTATTTT,CATSRGRVGDTQYF
TRBD2,few,TRBJ2-1,TRBV18,TGTGCCAGCATTCGGTTGACTAGCGGGGCATACAATGAGCAGTTCTTC,CASIRLTSGAYNEQFF
TRBD2,many,TRBJ2-7,TRBV27,TGTGCCACCAGGGGACTAGCGGGAGACTACGAGCAGTACTTC,CATRGLAGDYEQYF
TRBD1,.,TRBJ2-5,TRBV3-1,TGTGCCAGCAGCCAAGAATCAGGGGGCGGGACCCAGTACTTC,CASSQESGGGTQYF
.,many,TRBJ2-1,TRBV12-5,TGTGCTAGTGGTTTGGTAATAGGTCCCACAGGGTCCTCCTACAATGAGCAGTTCTTC,CASGLVIGPTGSSYNEQFF
TRBD2,many,TRBJ2-1,TRBV10-3,TGTGCCATCAGAGAACCGGGACTAACCTTACCCGACAATGAGCAGTTCTTC,CAIREPGLTLPDNEQFF
.,many,TRBJ2-7,TRBV20-1,TGCAGTGCCAGAGACTTCCGTCACTCCTACGAGCAGTACTTC,CSARDFRHSYEQYF
TRBD1,few,TRBJ1-1,TRBV5-1,TGCGCCAGCAGCTCCGGACAGGGTGGTAACACTGAAGCTTTCTTT,CASSSGQGGNTEAFF
.,few,TRBJ2-7,TRBV11-2,TGTGCCAGCAGCTTAGGGCAGACCCTTTACGAGCAGTACTTC,CASSLGQTLYEQYF
TRBD2,many,TRBJ2-1,TRBV4-2,TGTGCCAGCAGCCAAAGACCTAGCGGGGGGTACAATGAGCAGTTCTTC,CASSQRPSGGYNEQFF
.,.,TRBJ1-1,TRBV3-1,TGTGCCAGCAGCCATGACAGGAGAAACACTGAAGCTTTCTTT,CASSHDRRNTEAFF
.,few,TRBJ2-7,TRBV20-1,TGCAGTGCTAGAGCCCCTTTTGGTCCCTACGAGCAGTACTTC,CSARAPFGPYEQYF
TRBD2,many,TRBJ2-2,TRBV4-2,TGTGCCAGCAGCCAAGCTAGCGGGGGTCACACCGGGGAGCTGTTTTTT,CASSQASGGHTGELFF
.,.,TRBJ2-1,TRBV10-1,TGCGCCAGCAGTGAGCCAGGGCCTGGAGCGCAGTTCTTC,CASSEPGPGAQFF
.,.,TRBJ2-7,TRBV20-1,TGCAGTGCTGTGGGGCCTGCGGGGTCTTACGAGCAGTACTTC,CSAVGPAGSYEQYF
TRBD1,many,TRBJ1-5,TRBV5-6,TGTGCCAGCAGTTCAGGGGGCGCCCCTTATGGAAATCAGCCCCAGCATTTT,CASSSGGAPYGNQPQHF
.,few,TRBJ2-3,TRBV7-2,TGTGCCAGCAGCTTAGCGCCCAGCGGGTCTAGCACAGATACGCAGTATTTT,CASSLAPSGSSTDTQYF
.,.,TRBJ2-2,TRBV6-1,TGTGCCGCGGCCCCAGGGGTTTTGACCACCGGGGAGCTGTTTTTT,CAAAPGVLTTGELFF
.,few,TRBJ2-3,TRBV4-3,TGCGCCAGCAGCCAAGATTTTAGGGGTGTTGAAACAGATACGCAGTATTTT,CASSQDFRGVETDTQYF
TRBD1,.,TRBJ2-2,TRBV4-2,TGTGCCAGCAGCCAAGCCTCCGGGACAGGCACCGGGGAGCTGTTTTTT,CASSQASGTGTGELFF
TRBD1,.,TRBJ1-2,TRBV29-1,TGCAGCGTCGCGACAGGGTACCAAGGCTACACCTTC,CSVATGYQGYTF
.,many,TRBJ2-1,TRBV20-1,TGCAGTGCTACAGTCGGGGCAGGGACCTACAATGAGCAGTTCTTC,CSATVGAGTYNEQFF
.,few,TRBJ2-7,TRBV2,TGTGCCAGCCTGTTTGGCGACTACGAGCAGTACTTC,CASLFGDYEQYF
.,few,TRBJ2-5,TRBV20-1,TGCAGTATTGCGTCAAGCAGACAAGAGACCCAGTACTTC,CSIASSRQETQYF
.,.,TRBJ2-7,TRBV7-9,TGTGCCAGCAGCCCGGGCTCGAACTACGAGCAGTACTTC,CASSPGSNYEQYF
.,few,TRBJ2-3,TRBV15,TGTGCCACCAGCAGAGATCTTGCGGGGGCCACGTATACAGATACGCAGTATTTT,CATSRDLAGATYTDTQYF
TRBD1,many,TRBJ2-2,TRBV20-1,TGCAGTGCTGACCCTCCCCTCGGACAGGGAACAAGTGCCGGGGAGCTGTTTTTT,CSADPPLGQGTSAGELFF
.,few,TRBJ2-1,TRBV10-3,TGTGCCATCAGTACCATTGATGAGCAGTTCTTC,CAISTIDEQFF
.,few,TRBJ2-5,TRBV21-1,TGTGCCAGCAGCAAGACTATGGAAACGGTGACCCAGTACTTC,CASSKTMETVTQYF
TRBD1,few,TRBJ2-4,TRBV18,TGTGCCAGCTCACTGGACAGGCAGGGAGAGTTTTGGGAATTC,CASSLDRQGEFWEF
.,.,TRBJ2-5,TRBV7-8,TGTGCCAGCAGCCCTCCGAGGAGTGGGGGTGAGACCCAGTACTTC,CASSPPRSGGETQYF
TRBD1,.,TRBJ2-3,TRBV29-1,TGCAGCGTCGACAGGGGTAGGGATACGCAGTATTTT,CSVDRGRDTQYF
.,many,TRBJ2-7,TRBV10-3,TGTGCCATCAGTGAGGGACGACTAGGTGCTGAGCAGTACTTC,CAISEGRLGAEQYF
.,few,TRBJ2-5,TRBV2,TGTGCCAGCAGTGATATAGGACAAGAGACCCAGTACTTC,CASSDIGQETQYF
.,.,TRBJ2-7,TRBV10-3,TGTGCCATCACCCGGGAAATCGGAGCCTACGAGCAGTACTTC,CAITREIGAYEQYF
.,.,TRBJ2-2,TRBV4-1,TGCGCCAGCAGCCAAGAAGTCAGTTTGTCCGGGGAGCTGTTTTTT,CASSQEVSLSGELFF